Shown below are 17 T cell receptor beta chains from a single sample sequenced in a study of T cells in Graves' hyperthyroidism and ophthalmopathy. Amplified TCR beta CDR3 regions derived from RNA transcripts. First-round RT-PCR of the TCR CDR3 relied on the HTBI primer set. Via MiXCR, TCRdb re-called the multiplex PCR reads, giving one row per CDR3 protein. The repertoire holds about 300,000 distinct CDR3 sequences, with approximately 19% as singletons. The specimen sequenced was blood. The source of these receptors is a man in his fifties or sixties with Graves' ophthalmopathy.

The sample holds many counts of this clonotype. The chain employs TRBV30 and TRBJ2-5, with 7 bases lining up with TRBD2. The CDR3 has 16 amino acids. Germline loops: CDR1 GTSNPN, CDR2 SVGIG (reference sequence). J gave up 4 bases and V 2 bases, and 13 bases lay outside the gene matches. The CDR3 spells CAWSWAGDPLGETQYF. CDR3 nucleotides: TGTGCCTGGAGTTGGGCGGGAGACCCCTTAGGAGAGACCCAGTACTTC.

The rearrangement uses TRBV6-2 or TRBV6-3 and TRBJ2-7, with D possibly matching TRBD1 (5 bases). The germline V and J ends were trimmed by 6 bases and 0 bases, with 9 bases remaining between them. The germline V gene has CDR1 MNHEY and CDR2 SVGEGT. The CDR3 covers 13 residues. The CDR3 protein is CASRDTTSYEQYF. CDR3 bases: TGTGCCAGCAGGGACACTACCTCCTACGAGCAGTACTTC.

This chain's CDR3 is CASSIGTSGYQETQYF. CDR3 in DNA: TGCGCCAGCAGCATCGGGACTAGCGGGTACCAAGAGACCCAGTACTTC. This chain uses TRBV5-1 with TRBJ2-5; 12 bases match TRBD2. J lost 0 bases, V lost 4 bases, and 4 bases had no gene match. There are 16 residues in the CDR3. Germline loops: CDR1 SGHRS, CDR2 YFSETQ.

V and J are TRBV10-1 and TRBJ2-2, with 13 bases matching TRBD2. This CDR3 is 17 amino acids long. J gave up 1 base and V 7 bases, and 6 bases lay outside the gene matches. The germline V gene encodes CDR1 WNHNN and CDR2 SYGVQD (reference sequence). CDR3 protein: CASIRTSGSRNTGELFF. Here the CDR3 DNA reads TGCGCCAGCATCCGGACTAGCGGGAGTAGGAACACCGGGGAGCTGTTTTTT.

The DNA for the CDR3 is TGTGCCACTGGACTAGCGGGAGGGCGGAGCTCCTACAATGAGCAGTTCTTC. This codes for CATGLAGGRSSYNEQFF. This rearrangement joins TRBV2 to TRBJ2-1; 15 bases fit TRBD2. From germline, CDR1 is SNHLY and CDR2 FYNNEI. This CDR3 contains 17 residues. The ends lost 10 bases at V and 0 bases at J; junction bases unmatched: 7.

This clonotype was detected many times. The chain links TRBV20-1 to TRBJ2-7; 13 bases map to TRBD2. CDR3 length equals 14 residues. Germline V CDR1 and CDR2: DFQATT, SNEGSKA (reference sequence). Trimming at V came to 4 bases and at J to 3 bases, leaving 3 bases not matched to a gene. CDR3 coding DNA: TGCAGTGCTATCGGACTAGCGGGAGTCTACGAGCAGTACTTC. This sequence encodes CSAIGLAGVYEQYF.

This clonotype has ten or more counts. The genes are TRBV20-1 and TRBJ2-1; perhaps TRBD2 as D (5 bases). Trimming shortened V by 0 bases and J by 1 base, and 10 bases separated the two germline ends. CDR3 length: 15 amino acids. Germline values: CDR1 DFQATT, CDR2 SNEGSKA (reference sequence). The CDR3 is CSAREEGLSYNEQFF. The CDR3 nucleotides read TGCAGTGCTAGAGAAGAGGGCCTTTCCTACAATGAGCAGTTCTTC.

With regard to this clonotype: A much larger clone is a single base away; this may be a read error. V usage is TRBV20-1 and J usage is TRBJ2-5, with a possible D match to TRBD2 (6 bases). There are 15 residues in the CDR3. V shed 7 bases and J shed 5 bases, with 23 bases lying between them. The V gene's germline CDR1 is DFQATT and CDR2 SNEGSKA (reference sequence). Here the CDR3 DNA reads TGCAGTGTTTACGTGCGGGGCCTACGGATGGAGACCCAGTACTTC. Amino acid sequence: CSVYVRGLRMETQYF.

The V call is TRBV29-1, the J call TRBJ2-1, with D hard to call. Germline V lookup: CDR1 SQVTM, CDR2 ANQGSEA. This CDR3 region has 12 residues. With 0 bases removed from V and 7 bases from J, the gap between germline ends came to 7 bases. Written as DNA, the CDR3 is TGCAGCGTTGAAGACGGCAGGAATGAGCAGTTCTTC. Its protein is CSVEDGRNEQFF.

The rearrangement links TRBV6-1 to TRBJ1-4; D remains unclear. The V gene's germline CDR1 is MNHNS and CDR2 SASEGT. V shed 5 bases and J shed 1 base, with 11 bases lying between them. CDR3 length equals 15 residues. The CDR3 DNA reads as TGTGCCAGCAGTATACAAGGGATAACTAATGAAAAACTGTTTTTT. This encodes CASSIQGITNEKLFF.

This clonotype was observed once. This chain uses TRBV12-3 or TRBV12-4 with TRBJ1-4, with TRBD1 as a possible D gene (5 bases). With 3 bases removed from V and 7 bases from J, the gap between germline ends came to 12 bases. The CDR3 is 14 residues long. The CDR3 spells CASSFRRGGEKLFF. CDR3 coding DNA: TGTGCCAGCAGTTTCCGAAGGGGAGGTGAAAAACTGTTTTTT.

This clonotype was seen many times. The germline gene is not matched at one end of the junction; a read error may be the cause. The rearrangement links TRBV11-3 to TRBJ2-3, with TRBD2 identical over 10 bases. There are 16 residues in the CDR3. Germline V gives CDR1 SGHNT, CDR2 YENEEA. The CDR3 is CASSLDPSGSKDTQYF. The CDR3 DNA is TGTGCCAGCAGCTTAGACCCTAGCGGGAGCAAAGATACGCAGTATTTT.

This clonotype has ten or more counts. Here the CDR3 DNA reads TGTGCCAGCACTTTAGGCCGATACGAGCAGTACTTC. It codes for CASTLGRYEQYF. The chain joins TRBV2 to TRBJ2-7; D unresolved. Germline loops: CDR1 SNHLY, CDR2 FYNNEI. Trimming cost V 7 bases and J 4 bases, with 11 bases left between them. CDR3 length: 12 residues.

The J gene is TRBJ2-1, the V gene TRBV2; TRBD1 matches at 9 bases. CDR3 length: 16 residues. Per germline, CDR1 SNHLY and CDR2 FYNNEI. V lost 7 bases to trimming and J lost 2 bases; unmatched junction nucleotides: 9. The CDR3 loop is CASITGGGGAYNEQFF. The DNA of the CDR3 is TGTGCCAGCATCACAGGGGGCGGCGGGGCCTACAATGAGCAGTTCTTC. The full variable domain, completed using reference TRBV2 and TRBJ2-1, is EPEVTQTPSHQVTQMGQEVILRCVPISNHLYFYWYRQILGQKVEFLVSFYNNEISEKSEIFDDQFSVERPDGSNFTLKIRSTKLEDSAMYFCASITGGGGAYNEQFFGPGTRLTVL.

This clonotype was counted many times. V usage is TRBV11-2 and J usage is TRBJ2-4, with D tentatively TRBD1 or TRBD2 (7 bases each). Germline loops: CDR1 SGHAT, CDR2 FQNNGV. The CDR3 loop spans 17 amino acids. Trimming removed 5 bases at V and 3 bases at J, with 20 bases between. In DNA, the CDR3 is TGTGCCAGCAGCCACATACAGGGGAGGGAATACAAAAACATTCAGTACTTC. This translates into CASSHIQGREYKNIQYF.

This clonotype was picked up a small number of times. The chain couples TRBV28 to TRBJ2-3, with no clear D. Germline CDR1 is MDHEN and CDR2 is SYDVKM. V lost 3 bases to trimming and J lost 6 bases, with 10 bases between them. There are 13 residues in the CDR3. The CDR3, as DNA: TGTGCCAGCAGTTTGTTGGAAGAGGATACGCAGTATTTT. Its protein product is CASSLLEEDTQYF.

The chain has TRBV28 and TRBJ2-5; possible D gene TRBD2, 5 bases. The CDR3 spans 13 residues. Germline loops: CDR1 MDHEN, CDR2 SYDVKM. The V end was cut by 7 bases, the J end by 3 bases, with 12 bases between. CDR3 coding DNA: TGTGCCAGCAATTACGGGATAAAAGAGACCCAGTACTTC. Translated, it gives CASNYGIKETQYF.